These 2 T cell receptor beta chains were all obtained from the same sample, sequenced in a study of siplizumab effects on memory and regulatory T cells. The repertoire was sequenced with immunoSEQ multiplex PCR; TCRdb's copy has only in-frame clones and lacks some. Of some 97,000 clones listed, about 95% are singletons. Material: Tregs sorted from blood. Every receptor here comes from a human donor in good health.

V gene TRBV7-9 combines with J gene TRBJ2-7, with 7 bases matching TRBD2. The J segment lost 9 bases and the V segment lost 0 bases, leaving 11 bases of the junction unmatched. The germline CDR1 and CDR2 sequences are SEHNR and FQNEAQ (reference sequence). The CDR3 loop spans 15 amino acids. DNA of the CDR3: TGTGCCAGCAGCTTAGCAAGCGGGAAGGGAGTTGTGCAGTACTTC. This gives the protein CASSLASGKGVVQYF.

The genes are TRBV14 and TRBJ1-5; D is perhaps TRBD1 (6 bases). The V end was cut by 5 bases, the J end by 4 bases, with 15 bases between. The germline V gene encodes CDR1 SGHDN and CDR2 FVKESK. The CDR3 is 15 residues long. CDR3 nucleotides: TGTGCCAGCAGCATCGGGCAGGGGCCGAATCAGCCCCAGCATTTT. Encoded protein: CASSIGQGPNQPQHF.